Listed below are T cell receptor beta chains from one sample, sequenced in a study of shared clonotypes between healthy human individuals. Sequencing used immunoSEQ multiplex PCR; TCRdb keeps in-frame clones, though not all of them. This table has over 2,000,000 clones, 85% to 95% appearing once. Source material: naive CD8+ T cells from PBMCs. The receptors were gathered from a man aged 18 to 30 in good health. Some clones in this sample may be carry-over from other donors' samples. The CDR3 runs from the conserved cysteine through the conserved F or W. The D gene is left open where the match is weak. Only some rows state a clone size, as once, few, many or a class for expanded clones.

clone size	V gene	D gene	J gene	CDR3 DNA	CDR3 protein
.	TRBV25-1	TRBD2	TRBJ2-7	TGTGCCAGCAGCCAGCGGGAGGGCCCCTACGAGCAGTACTTC	CASSQREGPYEQYF
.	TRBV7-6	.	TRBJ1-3	TGTGCCAGCAGCGCCTCTTATCGTCTCTCTGGAAACACCATATATTTT	CASSASYRLSGNTIYF
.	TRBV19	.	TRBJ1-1	TGTGCCAGTAGTCTTCGATTAGGGGCATTGGACACTGAAGCTTTCTTT	CASSLRLGALDTEAFF
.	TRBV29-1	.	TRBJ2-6	TGCAGCGACCTATCCATTAACAGGGAATCCGGGGCCAACGTCCTGACTTTC	CSDLSINRESGANVLTF
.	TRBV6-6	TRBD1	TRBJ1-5	TGTGCCAGCAGTTACAGGACAGGGGGCGCGTATCAGCCCCAGCATTTT	CASSYRTGGAYQPQHF
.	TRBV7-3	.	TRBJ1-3	TGTGCCAGCAGCGACAGCCCTGGAGGCACCATATATTTT	CASSDSPGGTIYF
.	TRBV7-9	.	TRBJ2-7	TGTGCCAGCAGCTCGAGCGGCCCGTGGGCCTACGAGCAGTACTTC	CASSSSGPWAYEQYF
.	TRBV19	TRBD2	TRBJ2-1	TGTGCCAGTGGGACTAGCGGTACAACCTACAATGAGCAGTTCTTC	CASGTSGTTYNEQFF
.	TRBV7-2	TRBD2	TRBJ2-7	TGTGCCAGCAGCTTAGGGGCGGGAGCCTACGAGCAGTACTTC	CASSLGAGAYEQYF
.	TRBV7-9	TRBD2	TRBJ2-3	TGTGCCAGCAGACCTACCCAGAGCGGGAGTATAACAGATACGCAGTATTTT	CASRPTQSGSITDTQYF
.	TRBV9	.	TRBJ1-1	TGTGCCAGCAGCGTAGAAGAGGGGAACACTGAAGCTTTCTTT	CASSVEEGNTEAFF
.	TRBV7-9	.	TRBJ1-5	TGTGCCAGCAGCTTAGGGACTAGCAGCAATCAGCCCCAGCATTTT	CASSLGTSSNQPQHF
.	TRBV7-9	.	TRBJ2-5	TGTGCCAGCAGTCTTACAGGGATCCAAGAGACCCAGTACTTC	CASSLTGIQETQYF
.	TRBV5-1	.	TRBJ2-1	TGCGCCAGCAGCTTGTCCGGAGGGCCTTTGTACAATGAGCAGTTCTTC	CASSLSGGPLYNEQFF
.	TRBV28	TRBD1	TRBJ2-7	TGTGCCAGCAGTACGGGACAGGGGGTAGTAGAGCAGTACTTC	CASSTGQGVVEQYF
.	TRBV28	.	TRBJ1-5	TGTGCCAGCAGTTTGCAGTCAAACAATCAGCCCCAGCATTTT	CASSLQSNNQPQHF
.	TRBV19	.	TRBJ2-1	TGTGCCAGTAGTATTTCTCCCCGGGCCTTGTGGGATGAGCAGTTCTTC	CASSISPRALWDEQFF
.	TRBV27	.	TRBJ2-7	TGTGCCAGCAGTTTTTTGAGTTCCTACGAGCAGTACTTC	CASSFLSSYEQYF
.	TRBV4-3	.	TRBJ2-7	TGCGCCAGCAGCCAGAGTCTGGACCGGAGCTCCTACGAGCAGTACTTC	CASSQSLDRSSYEQYF
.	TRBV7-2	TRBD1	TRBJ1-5	TGTGCCAGCAGCTTACTCGGACAGGTAGATAGCAATCAGCCCCAGCATTTT	CASSLLGQVDSNQPQHF
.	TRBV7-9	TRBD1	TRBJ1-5	TGTGCCAGCAGCTTTTCAACAGGGGGCGCCTTTAGCAATCAGCCCCAGCATTTT	CASSFSTGGAFSNQPQHF
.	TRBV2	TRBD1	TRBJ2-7	TGTGCCAGCCCCCCGGGACAGGGCCCCTACGAGCAGTACTTC	CASPPGQGPYEQYF
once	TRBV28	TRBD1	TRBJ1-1	TGTGCCAGCAGACTACTCACCGCAGGGGGTCCCAATGACGCTTTCTTT	CASRLLTAGGPNDAFF
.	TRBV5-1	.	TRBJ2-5	TGCGCCAGCAGCTTGGAGACGGGACCGTATAGAGAGACCCAGTACTTC	CASSLETGPYRETQYF
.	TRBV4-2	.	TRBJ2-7	TGTGCCAGCAGCCAAGATTGGGGGGGCCCCTACGAGCAGTACTTC	CASSQDWGGPYEQYF
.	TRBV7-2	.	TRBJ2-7	TGTGCCAGCAGCCCCCGAGATCCCGTACCCTACGAGCAGTACTTC	CASSPRDPVPYEQYF
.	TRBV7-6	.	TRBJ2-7	TGTGCCAGCAGCCCCTGGACACGATCGGGGGACGAGCAGTACTTC	CASSPWTRSGDEQYF
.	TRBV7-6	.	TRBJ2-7	TGTGCCAGCAGCCCAGTGGGGGTCCGAAGCGAGCAGTACTTC	CASSPVGVRSEQYF
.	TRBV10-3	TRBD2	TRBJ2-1	TGTGCCATCAGTGGATCCGGGACTAGCGTTGGCGATGAGCAGTTCTTC	CAISGSGTSVGDEQFF
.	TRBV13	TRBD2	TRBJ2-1	TGTGCCAGCAGCTTGGGACTAGCGGGAGCTGATGAGCAGTTCTTC	CASSLGLAGADEQFF
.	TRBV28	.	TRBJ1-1	TGTGCCAGCAGTCTTTATGGACAGAGGGTAACTGAAGCTTTCTTT	CASSLYGQRVTEAFF
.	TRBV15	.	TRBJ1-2	TGTGCCACCCGCGGGGCCTCCCAATCTAACTATGGCTACACCTTC	CATRGASQSNYGYTF
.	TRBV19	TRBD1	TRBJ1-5	TGTGCCAGTAGTTCGGGACAGGGGGGGAATCAGCCCCAGCATTTT	CASSSGQGGNQPQHF
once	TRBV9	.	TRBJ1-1	TGTGCCAGCAGCGCTACAGGGCCTGAAGCTTTCTTT	CASSATGPEAFF
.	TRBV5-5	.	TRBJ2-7	TGTGCCAGCAGCTTGGCGGCAGATACCTACGAGCAGTACTTC	CASSLAADTYEQYF
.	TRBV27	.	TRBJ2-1	TGTGCCAGCACACCCGGGCCGGGGGCGGTCAATGAGCAGTTCTTC	CASTPGPGAVNEQFF
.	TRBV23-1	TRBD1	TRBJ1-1	TGCGCCAGCAGTCAATACCGCGAACAGGGGCTCCAGACTGAAGCTTTCTTT	CASSQYREQGLQTEAFF
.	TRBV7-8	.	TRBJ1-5	TGTGCCAGCAGCTTATGGCGGGGCAATCAGCCCCAGCATTTT	CASSLWRGNQPQHF
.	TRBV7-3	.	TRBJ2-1	TGTGCCAGCAGCTCCCCAACTGCGGACGTTAGCTCCTACAATGAGCAGTTCTTC	CASSSPTADVSSYNEQFF
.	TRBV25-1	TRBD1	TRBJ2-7	TGTGCCAGCAGTGAAATCGGACAGGCCTCTCCGGTATTC	CASSEIGQASPVF
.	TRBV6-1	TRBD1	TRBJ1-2	TGTGCCAGCAGGGAAGTACAGGGGTTCAACTATGGCTACACCTTC	CASREVQGFNYGYTF
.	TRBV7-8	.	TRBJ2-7	TGTGCCAGCAGCTTACGGGAGACGGGCGAGCAGTACTTC	CASSLRETGEQYF
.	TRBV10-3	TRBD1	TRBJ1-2	TGTGCCATCAGTGAGTGGGACAGACTTAACTATGGCTACACCTTC	CAISEWDRLNYGYTF